The rows below give T cell receptor beta chains drawn from one sample of a study of CD8 T cells in Susac syndrome. From the immunoSEQ multiplex PCR reads, TCRdb called clonotypes with MiXCR, one entry per CDR3 protein. The sample has a few hundred thousand distinct CDR3 sequences, just over 90% seen once. Sequenced material: CD4+ T cells from PBMCs. Source of these receptors: a human donor with multiple sclerosis. Both conserved end residues are part of each CDR3. A D gene is named only where the DNA matches it firmly. The size entry is marked missing in some rows and otherwise reads once, few, many or a size class.

j_call | v_call | d_call | clone_size | cdr3_aa | cdr3_nt
TRBJ2-5 | TRBV5-1 | TRBD2 | . | CASSLIGGKETQYF | TGCGCCAGCAGCCTTATCGGGGGGAAAGAGACCCAGTACTTC
TRBJ2-1 | TRBV30 | TRBD1 | . | CAWSLGQGTHNEQFF | TGTGCCTGGAGCTTGGGACAGGGGACTCACAATGAGCAGTTCTTC
TRBJ2-2 | TRBV3-1 | . | . | CASSQLTGELFF | TGTGCCAGCAGCCAACTAACTGGGGAGCTGTTTTTT
TRBJ1-2 | TRBV7-9 | . | . | CASSPWEPNYGYTF | TGTGCCAGCAGCCCTTGGGAACCGAACTATGGCTACACCTTC
TRBJ2-4 | TRBV20-1 | TRBD2 | . | CSVVLAGGPVTKNIQYF | TGCAGTGTCGTACTAGCGGGGGGGCCAGTCACCAAAAACATTCAGTACTTC
TRBJ1-5 | TRBV29-1 | . | once | CSVGSQDQPQHF | TGCAGCGTTGGTTCACAAGATCAGCCCCAGCATTTT
TRBJ2-1 | TRBV7-2 | TRBD2 | . | CASSLGLAGEVWQFF | TGTGCCAGCAGCTTGGGACTAGCGGGAGAGGTATGGCAGTTCTTC
TRBJ2-2 | TRBV10-1 | . | . | CASETWGSGELFF | TGCGCCTCAGAAACGTGGGGATCCGGGGAGCTGTTTTTT
TRBJ2-1 | TRBV2 | TRBD2 | . | CASMGLRTYNEQFF | TGTGCCAGTATGGGACTAAGAACCTACAATGAGCAGTTCTTC
TRBJ2-3 | TRBV30 | . | . | CAWIAGYPDTQYF | TGTGCCTGGATCGCTGGGTACCCGGATACGCAGTATTTT
TRBJ2-2 | TRBV14 | TRBD1 | . | CASSRWTGGNTGELFF | TGTGCCAGCAGCCGTTGGACAGGGGGAAACACCGGGGAGCTGTTTTTT
TRBJ1-1 | TRBV10-3 | . | . | CAISESERPTEAFF | TGTGCCATCAGTGAGTCGGAACGGCCTACTGAAGCTTTCTTT
TRBJ1-6 | TRBV6-5 | . | . | CASSYDGPNSPLHF | TGTGCCAGCAGTTACGACGGACCAAATTCACCCCTCCACTTT
TRBJ1-5 | TRBV6-2/TRBV6-3 | . | few | CASSYSIRVYSNQPQHF | TGTGCCAGCAGTTACTCGATTAGGGTCTATAGCAATCAGCCCCAGCATTTT
TRBJ2-3 | TRBV19 | TRBD1 | . | CASSKDRVSTDTQYF | TGTGCCAGTAGTAAAGACAGGGTGAGCACAGATACGCAGTATTTT
TRBJ2-1 | TRBV7-9 | . | . | CASSFGRRVNEQFF | TGTGCCAGCAGCTTCGGCCGTCGAGTCAATGAGCAGTTCTTC
TRBJ1-1 | TRBV29-1 | . | . | CSVEEVSRVSGAAFF | TGCAGCGTTGAAGAAGTATCCAGAGTTAGCGGGGCAGCTTTCTTT
TRBJ2-5 | TRBV9 | TRBD2 | . | CASSVGLAKETQYF | TGTGCCAGCAGCGTAGGACTAGCGAAAGAGACCCAGTACTTC
TRBJ1-5 | TRBV5-4 | . | once | CASSVGSNQPQHF | TGTGCCAGCAGCGTGGGTAGCAATCAGCCCCAGCATTTT
TRBJ1-2 | TRBV6-5 | . | . | CASTQRGPRDYGYTF | TGTGCCAGCACCCAGCGGGGGCCTCGAGACTATGGCTACACCTTC
TRBJ2-7 | TRBV20-1 | TRBD2 | . | CSAHLAGSYEQYF | TGCAGTGCCCACTTAGCGGGCTCCTACGAGCAGTACTTC
TRBJ2-1 | TRBV20-1 | . | . | CSARPRSYNEQFF | TGCAGTGCTAGACCCCGCTCCTACAATGAGCAGTTCTTC
TRBJ1-6 | TRBV4-1 | . | . | CASSQVVVFSPLHF | TGCGCCAGCAGCCAAGTCGTGGTCTTCTCCCCCCTCCACTTT
TRBJ1-2 | TRBV4-1 | . | . | CASSQGSLRAYGYTF | TGCGCCAGCAGCCAAGGCAGCCTGAGGGCCTATGGCTACACCTTC
TRBJ1-3 | TRBV12-3/TRBV12-4 | . | . | CASSPIFSGNTIYF | TGTGCCAGCAGCCCTATATTCTCTGGAAACACCATATATTTT
TRBJ2-3 | TRBV20-1 | TRBD1 | . | CSGVTSGTGGYTQYF | TGCAGTGGAGTTACCTCCGGGACAGGGGGTTATACGCAGTATTTT
TRBJ1-4 | TRBV19 | TRBD1 | . | CATRGTADNEKLFF | TGTGCCACTAGGGGGACAGCCGATAATGAAAAACTGTTTTTT
TRBJ2-1 | TRBV5-1 | TRBD2 | few | CASSLRTSGANEQFF | TGCGCCAGCAGCTTACGGACTAGCGGAGCCAATGAGCAGTTCTTC
TRBJ2-2 | TRBV20-1 | . | . | CSASRVTGELFF | TGCAGTGCTAGCAGGGTAACCGGGGAGCTGTTTTTT
TRBJ2-3 | TRBV10-2 | . | . | CASSDGGTSTDTQYF | TGCGCCAGCAGTGATGGGGGGACTAGCACAGATACGCAGTATTTT
TRBJ2-2 | TRBV7-3 | TRBD1 | few | CASSLLAGGNTGELFF | TGTGCCAGCAGTTTATTGGCAGGGGGGAACACCGGGGAGCTGTTTTTT
TRBJ1-5 | TRBV6-2/TRBV6-3 | . | . | CASRLGKRGNGQPQHF | TGTGCCAGCCGCCTGGGTAAGCGGGGGAATGGACAGCCCCAGCATTTT
TRBJ2-5 | TRBV24-1 | . | . | CATSDFPTRETQYF | TGTGCCACCAGTGATTTCCCTACGCGGGAGACCCAGTACTTC
TRBJ2-5 | TRBV3-1 | TRBD2 | . | CASSPGFAGEETQYF | TGTGCCAGCAGCCCTGGCTTTGCGGGAGAAGAGACCCAGTACTTC
TRBJ2-4 | TRBV7-2 | . | . | CASSLGGGRKVKNIQYF | TGTGCCAGCAGTCTAGGGGGGGGGCGCAAGGTCAAAAACATTCAGTACTTC
TRBJ1-5 | TRBV24-1 | TRBD1 | . | CATSDSTHGTESNQPQHF | TGTGCCACCAGTGATTCGACGCATGGGACAGAAAGCAATCAGCCCCAGCATTTT
TRBJ2-1 | TRBV12-3/TRBV12-4 | . | once | CASSYVGPNREQFF | TGTGCCAGCAGTTATGTGGGGCCCAACAGGGAGCAGTTCTTC
TRBJ1-1 | TRBV20-1 | . | once | CSARVPRPGLTTEAFF | TGCAGTGCTAGAGTCCCTAGGCCAGGGCTTACCACTGAAGCTTTCTTT
TRBJ2-1 | TRBV7-9 | TRBD2 | . | CASSFRLAADNEQFF | TGTGCCAGCAGCTTCCGACTAGCGGCGGACAATGAGCAGTTCTTC
TRBJ2-3 | TRBV6-2/TRBV6-3 | . | . | CASSYADTQYF | TGTGCCAGCAGTTACGCAGATACGCAGTATTTT